Following are 31 T cell receptor beta chains from one sample sequenced in a study of T-cell reconstitution after alpha-beta-depleted transplantation in children. Preparing the TCRbeta library involved the use of unique molecular identifiers. TCRdb re-derived calls from the PCR reads in MiXCR, one entry per CDR3 protein. Of roughly 300,000 distinct CDR3 sequences listed, around 10% were seen once; the top ten hold around 22%. The sequences come from peripheral blood, collected 180 days after TCRalphabeta/CD19-depleted stem cell transplant. The receptor source for this set is a male patient aged 2-10 years who had a stem cell transplant for chronic granulomatous disease, so the T cells may come from the graft donor.

This clonotype was seen many times. This chain uses TRBV10-3 with TRBJ1-5; no clear D gene. Germline CDR1 ENHRY, CDR2 SYGVKD. Trimming took off 0 bases at V and 6 bases at J, with 3 bases between the two ends. The CDR3 length is 12 residues. CDR3 region: CAISESTQPQHF. The CDR3 DNA sequence: TGTGCCATCAGTGAGTCTACTCAGCCCCAGCATTTT.

This clonotype was counted many times. The rearrangement uses TRBV7-6 and TRBJ2-6, with D tentatively TRBD1 (6 bases). This CDR3 has 18 amino acids. From germline, CDR1 is SGHVS and CDR2 FNYEAQ. V lost 5 bases to trimming and J lost 0 bases, with 17 bases between them. The CDR3 bases are TGTGCCAGCAGCCGAAGATACAGGGATCACTCTGGGGCCAACGTCCTGACTTTC. It yields the protein CASSRRYRDHSGANVLTF.

This clonotype was detected many times. J is TRBJ1-1 and V is TRBV18; possible D gene TRBD1, 5 bases. The germline V gene encodes CDR1 KGHSH and CDR2 LQKENI. CDR3 length: 14 amino acids. Trimming removed 3 bases at V and 0 bases at J, with 8 bases between. The CDR3 protein is CASSPDTLNTEAFF. DNA of the CDR3: TGTGCCAGCTCACCGGACACACTGAACACTGAAGCTTTCTTT.

This clonotype was counted at least ten times. The V gene is TRBV7-9, the J gene TRBJ1-3; D not resolved. Trimming removed 5 bases from V and 4 bases from J, with 9 bases in between. The CDR3 extends over 13 amino acids. Germline V gene sequence: CDR1 SEHNR, CDR2 FQNEAQ (reference sequence). In DNA form, the CDR3 reads TGTGCCAGCAGCGGGCTATTCGGAAACACCATATATTTT. It encodes CASSGLFGNTIYF. Complete variable domain (other parts from reference TRBV7-9 and TRBJ1-3): DTGVSQNPRHKITKRGQNVTFRCDPISEHNRLYWYRQTLGQGPEFLTYFQNEAQLEKSRLLSDRFSAERPKGSFSTLEIQRTEQGDSAMYLCASSGLFGNTIYFGEGSWLTVV.

In this sample, this clonotype turned up many times. The chain recombines TRBV7-9 with TRBJ2-2; 7 nucleotides align to TRBD2. The CDR3 has 17 residues. V was pared by 0 bases and J by 0 bases, with 4 bases of the junction left unmatched. The germline CDR1 and CDR2 sequences are SEHNR and FQNEAQ (reference sequence). The CDR3 loop reads CASSLAGLPPNTGELFF. The CDR3 DNA reads TGTGCCAGCAGCTTAGCGGGACTACCACCGAACACCGGGGAGCTGTTTTTT.

This clonotype was found many times. This rearrangement joins TRBV19 to TRBJ1-5; D remains unclear. The V gene's germline CDR1 is LNHDA and CDR2 SQIVND (reference sequence). The length of the CDR3 is 12 residues. V was trimmed by 3 bases and J by 2 bases, leaving 2 bases between them. CDR3 nucleotides: TGTGCCAGTAGTATGGGCAATCAGCCCCAGCATTTT. This gives the protein CASSMGNQPQHF.

This clonotype came up a few times. The junction departs from germline at one end; a sequencing error may be responsible. The V gene is TRBV27, the J gene TRBJ2-6; D possibly corresponds to TRBD1 (5 bases). Germline V lookup: CDR1 MNHEY, CDR2 SMNVEV (reference sequence). CDR3 size: 17 residues. CDR3 sequence reads: CASSLGLRRSGANVLSF. In DNA, the CDR3 is TGTGCCAGCAGTTTAGGTCTCAGACGCTCTGGGGCCAACGTCCTGTCTTTC.

Remarks on this clonotype: Possible read error: a much larger clone is one base away. The chain uses TRBV6-1 and TRBJ2-3; D gene ambiguous. The CDR3 totals 12 residues. CDR1 and CDR2 from the germline V gene are MNHNS and SASEGT. This CDR3 reads CASREAKDTQYF. The CDR3 nucleotides are TGTGCCAGCAGAGAAGCCAAAGATACGCAGTATTTT.

The gene calls are TRBV18 and TRBJ2-6; D uncertain. The germline CDR1 and CDR2 sequences are KGHSH and LQKENI. The CDR3 is made up of 14 amino acids. V lost 1 base and J lost 11, with 12 bases in between. CDR3 in amino acids: CASSPLNYVDVLTF. CDR3 sequence (DNA): TGTGCCAGCTCACCACTCAATTATGTCGACGTCCTGACTTTC.

This clonotype was observed once. The chain recombines TRBV19 with TRBJ2-2, with D tentatively TRBD2 (5 bases). Germline lookup yields CDR1 LNHDA and CDR2 SQIVND (reference sequence). Trimming shortened V by 6 bases and J by 6 bases, and 8 bases separated the two germline ends. The CDR3 has 12 residues. CDR3 coding DNA: TGTGCCAGTAGGCCCGGGGCCGGGGAGCTGTTTTTT. This gives the protein CASRPGAGELFF.

This sequence joins TRBV4-2 and TRBJ2-7; 11 bases agree with TRBD1. J lost 3 bases, V lost 0 bases, and 4 bases had no gene match. Germline V gene sequence: CDR1 LGHNA, CDR2 YNFKEQ. The CDR3 covers 16 residues. CDR3 sequence (DNA): TGTGCCAGCAGCCAAGATTGGGGGACAGGGGGCTACGAGCAGTACTTC. Protein sequence: CASSQDWGTGGYEQYF.

In this sample, this clonotype turned up many times. The chain joins TRBV7-2 to TRBJ2-3, with D unclear. V was cut by 2 bases and J by 6 bases, with 9 bases left in between. Germline V gene lookup returns CDR1 SGHTA and CDR2 FQGNSA. This CDR3 has 13 amino acids. The CDR3, as DNA: TGTGCCAGCAGCTTACCGGTTGTGGATACGCAGTATTTT. As protein: CASSLPVVDTQYF.

At least ten counts were recorded for this clonotype. The chain links TRBV20-1 to TRBJ1-2, with D possibly matching TRBD1 (5 bases). The CDR3 has 13 amino acids. Germline V lookup: CDR1 DFQATT, CDR2 SNEGSKA (reference sequence). V gave up 3 bases and J gave up 3 bases, with 11 bases separating them. CDR3 sequence: CSARGQGDYGYTF. The CDR3 coding sequence is TGCAGTGCTAGGGGGCAGGGCGACTATGGCTACACCTTC.

This clonotype was detected only a few times. This chain connects TRBV7-3 to TRBJ1-2, with D tentatively TRBD1 (6 bases). There are 16 residues in the CDR3. Per germline, CDR1 SGHTA and CDR2 FQGTGA. V was shortened by 2 bases and J by 0 bases, with 13 bases between the two germline ends. This CDR3 reads CASSLRTVSPNYGYTF. The CDR3 DNA sequence: TGTGCCAGCAGCTTACGGACAGTTTCTCCTAACTATGGCTACACCTTC.

Regarding this clonotype: This may stem from a read error, because a much larger clone lies one nucleotide away. The conserved phenylalanine or tryptophan is not found at the CDR3 terminus, so this likely reflects a read error. The V call is TRBV12-3 or TRBV12-4, the J call TRBJ1-2, with D perhaps TRBD1 (5 bases). CDR3 length: 16 residues. The ends were cut back, 6 bases at V and 0 bases at J, with 17 bases in the middle. Written as DNA, the CDR3 is TGTGCCAGCAGGCGGACACAAGCCACCGCTAACTATGGCTACACCTCC. Translating it yields CASRRTQATANYGYTS.

This clonotype has a count of ten or more. The CDR3 protein is CSVSQGVTYNEQFF. DNA of the CDR3: TGCAGTGTGTCCCAGGGGGTTACCTACAATGAGCAGTTCTTC. This chain joins TRBV20-1 and TRBJ2-1, with 7 bases that match TRBD1. CDR3 length equals 14 residues. CDR1 DFQATT and CDR2 SNEGSKA come from the germline V gene (reference sequence). The junction had 8 bases not matched to a gene; V was cut back by 7 bases and J by 2 bases.

Ten or more counts support this clonotype. The chain recombines TRBV6-2 or TRBV6-3 with TRBJ2-1; D gene unclear. This CDR3 is built from 13 residues. Germline V gene data show CDR1 as MNHEY and CDR2 as SVGEGT. V was pared by 6 bases and J by 0 bases, with 6 bases between. The CDR3 sequence: CASSRSSYNEQFF. The DNA for the CDR3 is TGTGCCAGCAGCAGAAGCTCCTACAATGAGCAGTTCTTC.

This clonotype appeared many times. This chain links TRBV7-8 with TRBJ1-1, with TRBD1 matching 10 bases. Trimming took 2 bases from V and 7 from J; bases not matched to a gene: 4. Looked up from germline, CDR1 is SGHVS and CDR2 is FQNEAQ. The CDR3 spans 14 residues. The CDR3 spells CASSLLDRGGEAFF. CDR3 DNA: TGTGCCAGCAGCTTATTGGACAGGGGGGGTGAAGCTTTCTTT.

This clonotype came up many times. This chain links TRBV6-2 or TRBV6-3 with TRBJ2-5; D unclear. The CDR3 sequence is 12 residues long. Per germline, CDR1 MNHEY and CDR2 SVGEGT. Trimming took 2 bases from V and 10 from J, leaving 11 bases between them. The CDR3 DNA reads TGTGCCAGCAGTTACCCCCGGCCCTACCAGTACTTC. Amino acids: CASSYPRPYQYF.

This clonotype has a count of ten or more. The genes are TRBV5-1 and TRBJ1-4; 7 bases match TRBD1. The germline CDR1 and CDR2 sequences are SGHRS and YFSETQ. The CDR3 contains 16 residues. V trimming: 2 bases; J trimming: 5 bases; junction bases outside the gene matches: 9. The CDR3 region is CASSFGQATVNEKLFF. The CDR3 nucleotides read TGCGCCAGCAGCTTTGGACAGGCGACGGTCAATGAAAAACTGTTTTTT.

This clonotype was recorded at least ten times. The rearrangement joins TRBV7-9 to TRBJ2-5; D uncertain. The CDR3 is 12 residues long. V was cut by 2 bases and J by 1 base, with 2 bases left in between. In germline, CDR1 is SEHNR, CDR2 FQNEAQ (reference sequence). This CDR3 is CASSLLQETQYF. The CDR3 region has the DNA TGTGCCAGCAGCTTACTCCAAGAGACCCAGTACTTC.

A note on this clonotype: A far larger clone lies a single base away; this is likely a read error. The chain links TRBV11-2 to TRBJ2-5, with a possible D match to TRBD1 (5 bases). This CDR3 spans 13 amino acids. The V end lost 0 bases, the J end lost 7 bases, and 9 bases lay between the germline ends. Germline V CDR1 and CDR2: SGHAT, FQNNGV. DNA for the CDR3: TGTGCCAGCAGCTTAGAGGGGCTGGGGACCCAGTACTTC. Protein: CASSLEGLGTQYF.

Ten or more counts support this clonotype. The chain employs TRBV7-2 and TRBJ2-1; TRBD2 agrees at 8 bases. The CDR3 covers 17 residues. Losses at the gene ends were 4 bases for V and 6 bases for J; bases not matched to a gene: 14. Germline assignment: CDR1 SGHTA and CDR2 FQGNSA. The CDR3 nucleotides are TGTGCCAGCAGCTCCCACGGTTGGGCGGGAGGAATCAATGAGCAGTTCTTC. This gives the protein CASSSHGWAGGINEQFF.

This clonotype was detected ten times or more. V and J are TRBV12-3 or TRBV12-4 and TRBJ2-5, with D perhaps matching TRBD1 or TRBD2 (6 bases each). V was pared by 2 bases and J by 5 bases, with 12 bases between. CDR3 length: 14 amino acids. CDR3 sequence (DNA): TGTGCCAGCAGTTTACGGGGGCTCGGGGAGACCCAGTACTTC. It translates to CASSLRGLGETQYF.

At least ten counts were recorded for this clonotype. The chain links TRBV10-1 to TRBJ2-3, with D unresolved. The CDR3 has 14 residues. Germline V gene sequence: CDR1 WNHNN, CDR2 SYGVQD (reference sequence). Trimming removed 0 bases at V and 6 bases at J, with 10 bases between. The CDR3 spells CASSESSAIDTQYF. In nucleotides, the CDR3 is TGCGCCAGCAGTGAGTCGTCAGCAATTGATACGCAGTATTTT.

This clonotype was recorded once. A much larger clone sits a single nucleotide away, making a read error possible. As the CDR3 is not closed by the conserved phenylalanine or tryptophan, this likely results from a read error. The chain is built from TRBV6-2 or TRBV6-3 and TRBJ2-2; D might be TRBD2 (6 bases). CDR1 is MNHEY, CDR2 SVGEGT, per germline. The CDR3 has 13 amino acids. V lost 6 bases and J 5 bases, leaving 10 bases between the germline ends. The CDR3 sequence is CASSNAGTGELFI. CDR3 sequence (DNA): TGTGCCAGCAGCAACGCGGGGACCGGGGAGCTGTTTATT.

Many counts were recorded for this clonotype. The rearrangement joins TRBV12-3 or TRBV12-4 to TRBJ2-1; perhaps TRBD2 as D (6 bases). The CDR3 totals 16 residues. The ends were cut back, 6 bases at V and 5 bases at J, with 20 bases in the middle. CDR3 loop: CASRHRGRGGNNEQFF. The CDR3 DNA reads as TGTGCCAGCAGGCACCGGGGCCGGGGCGGGAACAATGAGCAGTTCTTC.

This clonotype appeared many times. The rearrangement links TRBV5-1 to TRBJ2-3; 14 bases map to TRBD2. CDR3 length: 17 residues. Germline V gene sequence: CDR1 SGHRS, CDR2 YFSETQ. With V trimmed by 4 bases and J by 2 bases, 6 bases remained unmatched. In nucleotides, the CDR3 is TGCGCCAGCAGCATTGGGACTAGCGGGGGCCTCACAGATACGCAGTATTTT. Amino acids: CASSIGTSGGLTDTQYF.

This clonotype was found many times. This sequence joins TRBV19 and TRBJ2-7; tentatively, D is TRBD1 or TRBD2 (5 bases each). The CDR3 consists of 13 residues. CDR1 is LNHDA and CDR2 is SQIVND in the germline V gene (reference sequence). V was trimmed by 4 bases and J by 5 bases, leaving 12 bases between them. CDR3 sequence reads: CASSTHRDHEQYF. In nucleotides, the CDR3 is TGTGCCAGTAGTACTCACCGGGACCACGAGCAGTACTTC.

This clonotype has a count of ten or more. V and J are TRBV27 and TRBJ2-1; 13 nucleotides line up with TRBD2. CDR3 length: 17 residues. Germline CDR1 is MNHEY and CDR2 is SMNVEV (reference sequence). V gave up 2 bases and J gave up 10 bases; unmatched junction bases: 11. As DNA, the CDR3 is TGTGCCAGCAGTTTAACGCTACTAGCGGGAGGGCCCGAAGAGCAGTTCTTC. Translation: CASSLTLLAGGPEEQFF.

A word on this clonotype: This may be a read error: a much more frequent sequence differs by one nucleotide. The DNA for the CDR3 is TGCAGTGCTTCAAGACAGAGGGCGTGGGAAGAGACCCAGTACTTC. Its translation is CSASRQRAWEETQYF. The chain uses TRBV20-1 and TRBJ2-5; possibly TRBD1 or TRBD2 for D (5 bases each). The CDR3 is 15 amino acids. Germline V gene lookup returns CDR1 DFQATT and CDR2 SNEGSKA (reference sequence). Trimming removed 5 bases from V and 3 bases from J, with 19 bases in between.